The present entry profiles one T cell receptor (beta chain) with its context. Its antigen is undetermined. These data come from a study of shared clonotypes between healthy human individuals. The study's findings and limits: Among donors, the sharing of clonotypes was expected to be influenced by sequencing depth.

Produced via immunoSEQ multiplex PCR; TCRdb's table is partial and in-frame only. This sample carries a few million clones, over 85% of them seen once, and the ten largest clones take over 0.12%. With 5 bases removed from V and 1 base from J, the gap between germline ends came to 14 bases. Germline V gives CDR1 MNHNS, CDR2 SASEGT. The CDR3 is made up of 15 amino acids. Sequences were obtained from naive CD4+ T cells sorted from blood. The subset denotes: CD45RA+ positively selected. The V call is TRBV6-1, the J call TRBJ1-1; D gene unclear. This clonotype was obtained from a man younger than 35 in good health. The CDR3 protein is CASSPGRASNTEAFF. In DNA form, the CDR3 reads TGTGCCAGCAGTCCAGGAAGGGCCTCGAACACTGAAGCTTTCTTT.